One sample yielded the 23 T cell receptor beta chains listed below, sequenced in a study of T cell responses to AZD1222 COVID-19 vaccine. Assay used: immunoSEQ multiplex PCR; TCRdb lists only in-frame clones, some missing. Of about 110,000 clones listed, 85% to 90% are singletons. Specimen: peripheral blood, collected on day 0 of AZD1222 vaccination. These receptors all stem from an adult in good health.

The chain employs TRBV27 and TRBJ2-1; TRBD2 might be the D (7 bases). CDR3 size: 18 residues. Trimming left V 6 bases short and J 0 bases short, with 21 bases between. Germline-derived CDR1 and CDR2 are MNHEY and SMNVEV (reference sequence). In DNA form, the CDR3 reads TGTGCCAGCAGCCGGGTGAACGGGGGGCTCAGCTCCTACAATGAGCAGTTCTTC. Encoded protein: CASSRVNGGLSSYNEQFF.

The rearrangement uses TRBV2 and TRBJ1-6; D unresolved. Germline lookup yields CDR1 SNHLY and CDR2 FYNNEI. Trimming stripped 8 bases from V and 9 bases from J, with 23 bases between. CDR3 size: 16 residues. CDR3 protein: CASRTTTGRDSSPLHF. The DNA of the CDR3 is TGTGCCAGCCGAACAACCACCGGTAGGGATTCTTCACCCCTCCACTTT.

This clone has only one observation. The chain links TRBV18 to TRBJ1-1, with 9 bases fitting TRBD1. V lost 6 bases to trimming and J lost 5 bases; unmatched junction nucleotides: 13. The CDR3 spans 16 residues. The germline gives CDR1 KGHSH, CDR2 LQKENI. Here the CDR3 reads CASSPATGGGLTEAFF. The CDR3 region has the DNA TGTGCCAGCTCTCCGGCGACAGGGGGTGGCTTGACTGAAGCTTTCTTT.

The chain uses TRBV10-1 and TRBJ1-3; D possibly corresponds to TRBD1 (6 bases). The germline CDR1 and CDR2 sequences are WNHNN and SYGVQD (reference sequence). The CDR3 sequence is 16 residues long. Between the trimmed V and J ends, which lost 2 bases and 3 bases, there was a span of 14 bases. This CDR3 is CASSERGGNSGNTIYF. The CDR3 bases are TGCGCCAGCAGTGAGAGAGGGGGAAATAGTGGAAACACCATATATTTT.

The V call is TRBV25-1, the J call TRBJ2-7, with D possibly matching TRBD1 (6 bases). Germline-derived CDR1 and CDR2 are MGHDK and SYGVNS. V was clipped by 7 bases and J by 7 bases, with 14 bases between them. This CDR3 has 12 amino acids. The CDR3 here is CASTQGLLEQYF. CDR3 nucleotides: TGTGCCAGCACTCAGGGGCTGTTAGAGCAGTACTTC.

V gene TRBV19 combines with J gene TRBJ1-2; D is uncertain. The V and J ends lost 9 bases and 5 bases respectively, with 19 bases between them. CDR3 length: 14 residues. Germline loops: CDR1 LNHDA, CDR2 SQIVND (reference sequence). The CDR3 DNA follows: TGTGCCAGAACCCTAAACACAGCGGCTTATGGCTACACCTTC. Translation: CARTLNTAAYGYTF.

The chain couples TRBV20-1 to TRBJ2-7, with D unclear. The V end lost 5 bases, the J end lost 5 bases, and 10 bases lay between the germline ends. This CDR3 is built from 11 residues. Germline CDR1 reads DFQATT; CDR2 reads SNEGSKA (reference sequence). CDR3 region: CSAGKGNEQYF. DNA of the CDR3: TGCAGTGCTGGTAAGGGTAACGAGCAGTACTTC.

The chain employs TRBV7-9 and TRBJ1-2; TRBD1 might be the D (5 bases). This CDR3 comprises 14 residues. Germline V CDR1 and CDR2: SEHNR, FQNEAQ (reference sequence). The ends were cut back, 5 bases at V and 4 bases at J, with 14 bases in the middle. CDR3 protein: CASSPVGDLYGYTF. CDR3 in DNA: TGTGCCAGCAGCCCAGTGGGGGACCTCTATGGCTACACCTTC.

The J gene is TRBJ2-2, the V gene TRBV6-4; D is perhaps TRBD1 (6 bases). Trimming cost V 4 bases and J 5 bases, with 14 bases left between them. Germline CDR1 is MRHNA and CDR2 is SNTAGT. The CDR3 has 15 residues. CDR3 coding DNA: TGTGCCAGCAGTGGGGGGCAGGTTTTGACCGGGGAGCTGTTTTTT. Residues: CASSGGQVLTGELFF.

This chain joins TRBV18 and TRBJ2-2; D possibly corresponds to TRBD2 (5 bases). Trimming stripped 6 bases from V and 1 base from J, with 12 bases between. The germline CDR1 and CDR2 sequences are KGHSH and LQKENI. There are 15 residues in the CDR3. CDR3 residues: CASSQDGENTGELFF. The CDR3 region has the DNA TGTGCCAGCTCCCAGGACGGGGAGAACACCGGGGAGCTGTTTTTT.

V usage is TRBV5-1 and J usage is TRBJ2-7; TRBD2 matches 11 bases. There are 15 residues in the CDR3. The ends lost 4 bases at V and 5 bases at J; junction bases unmatched: 8. Germline CDR1 is SGHRS and CDR2 is YFSETQ. The CDR3 region is CASSETSGELDEQYF. For the CDR3, the DNA is TGCGCCAGCAGCGAGACTAGCGGGGAGTTGGACGAGCAGTACTTC.

The gene calls are TRBV19 and TRBJ1-5; D call uncertain. The CDR3 is 14 residues long. Trimming cost V 3 bases and J 8 bases, with 14 bases left between them. Per germline, CDR1 LNHDA and CDR2 SQIVND (reference sequence). CDR3 sequence: CASSIGGVGKPQHF. The CDR3 nucleotides are TGTGCCAGTAGTATCGGCGGTGTTGGTAAGCCCCAGCATTTT.

This chain links TRBV6-4 with TRBJ1-3; D is ambiguous. Germline V gene sequence: CDR1 MRHNA, CDR2 SNTAGT. Trimming stripped 0 bases from V and 4 bases from J, with 10 bases between. This CDR3 is built from 15 residues. The CDR3 DNA reads TGTGCCAGCAGTGACTCGACGTTCTCCGGAAACACCATATATTTT. It codes for CASSDSTFSGNTIYF.

This clone was observed a handful of times. The genes are TRBV5-4 and TRBJ2-5; tentative D call: TRBD1 (7 bases). The ends were cut back, 4 bases at V and 5 bases at J, with 15 bases in the middle. Germline-derived CDR1 and CDR2 are SGHNT and YYREEE (reference sequence). The CDR3 runs to 14 residues. Here the CDR3 reads CASSREQGRETQYF. The CDR3 DNA is TGTGCCAGCAGCAGGGAACAGGGGAGGGAGACCCAGTACTTC.

The chain is built from TRBV7-9 and TRBJ2-5; 7 bases line up with TRBD1. The germline CDR1 and CDR2 sequences are SEHNR and FQNEAQ (reference sequence). Trimming took 4 bases from V and 5 from J; bases not matched to a gene: 10. The CDR3 sequence is 15 residues long. CDR3 nucleotide sequence: TGTGCCAGCAGCTCAAATGACAGGGTTGGTGAGACCCAGTACTTC. Amino acid sequence: CASSSNDRVGETQYF.

This CDR3 is CASTERGELFF. CDR3 nucleotide sequence: TGCGCCAGCACCGAACGAGGGGAGCTGTTTTTT. The V and J genes are TRBV5-1 and TRBJ2-2; D call uncertain. The V gene lost 6 bases and the J gene lost 8 bases, with 8 bases spanning the gap. CDR3 size: 11 residues. From germline, CDR1 is SGHRS and CDR2 YFSETQ.

The chain couples TRBV6-5 to TRBJ1-6; D remains unclear. The V gene lost 2 bases and the J gene lost 9 bases, with 17 bases spanning the gap. Germline V gene data show CDR1 as MNHEY and CDR2 as SVGAGI. The CDR3 sequence is 16 residues long. The CDR3 DNA follows: TGTGCCAGCAGTTACGCCCTCTTCATGCGGGGTTCACCCCTCCACTTT. Translation: CASSYALFMRGSPLHF.

V usage is TRBV28 and J usage is TRBJ2-3; 13 bases map to TRBD2. V lost 5 bases, J lost 4 bases, and 6 bases stayed unmatched. There are 16 residues in the CDR3. From germline, CDR1 is MDHEN and CDR2 SYDVKM. CDR3 loop: CASSTTSGGAPDTQYF. DNA for the CDR3: TGTGCCAGCAGTACCACTAGCGGGGGGGCCCCAGATACGCAGTATTTT.

The chain couples TRBV28 to TRBJ1-5; D remains unclear. CDR3 length equals 12 residues. Germline V gives CDR1 MDHEN, CDR2 SYDVKM. The V and J ends lost 1 base and 7 bases respectively, with 5 bases between them. The CDR3 bases are TGTGCCAGCAGTTTATTGGGCCAGCCCCAGCATTTT. Amino acid sequence: CASSLLGQPQHF. Looking up the rest from reference TRBV28 and TRBJ1-5 gives the full variable domain: DVKVTQSSRYLVKRTGEKVFLECVQDMDHENMFWYRQDPGLGLRLIYFSYDVKMKEKGDIPEGYSVSREKKERFSLILESASTNQTSMYLCASSLLGQPQHFGDGTRLSIL.

The chain uses TRBV7-2 and TRBJ2-5; D may correspond to TRBD1 or TRBD2 (6 bases each). V shed 1 base and J shed 5 bases, with 14 bases lying between them. The CDR3 sequence is 15 residues long. The germline V gene has CDR1 SGHTA and CDR2 FQGNSA. The DNA of the CDR3 is TGTGCCAGCAGCTTAGATACGAGGGGGGTGGAGACCCAGTACTTC. The encoded protein is CASSLDTRGVETQYF.

The chain combines TRBV5-1 with TRBJ1-5, with 7 bases that match TRBD1. Germline loops: CDR1 SGHRS, CDR2 YFSETQ. CDR3 size: 17 residues. The V and J ends lost 1 base and 7 bases, in that order; junction bases with no gene match: 14. The chain's CDR3 is CASSLRRPTGLKQPQHF. For the CDR3, the DNA is TGCGCCAGCAGCTTGAGAAGGCCGACAGGGTTGAAACAGCCCCAGCATTTT.

The V gene is TRBV4-2, the J gene TRBJ1-2, with D uncertain. The germline CDR1 and CDR2 sequences are LGHNA and YNFKEQ. The CDR3 length is 14 residues. The V end lost 4 bases, the J end lost 6 bases, and 15 bases lay between the germline ends. This chain's CDR3 is CASSPGKGGDGYTF. CDR3 sequence (DNA): TGTGCCAGCAGCCCAGGAAAAGGCGGAGATGGCTACACCTTC.

About this clone itself: A junction end diverges from the germline sequence, so it may reflect a read error. The V gene is TRBV23-1, the J gene TRBJ2-2, with D perhaps TRBD2 (6 bases). TRBV23-1 is an ORF for which the function is uncertain. This CDR3 region has 14 residues. CDR3 region: CARSTGANTGELFF. The CDR3 DNA is TGCGCCCGCAGCACGGGAGCCAACACCGGGGAGCTGTTTTTT.